The 21 T cell receptor beta chains below were found in one sample sequenced in a study of blood T cell repertoires in COVID-19. Clones were read by immunoSEQ multiplex PCR, and TCRdb kept only the in-frame ones, dropping some. The sample has some 150,000 clones, about 87% seen once; the top ten hold around 1.6%. The sequenced sample was peripheral blood. Receptor source: a woman aged 50 to 60 with acute or convalescent COVID-19.

V and J are TRBV3-1 (or the pseudogene TRBV3-2) and TRBJ1-3, with D unclear. The V end was cut by 4 bases, the J end by 4 bases, with 5 bases between. CDR1 is LGHDT and CDR2 is YNNKEL in the germline V gene (reference sequence). The CDR3 contains 12 residues. Written as DNA, the CDR3 is TGTGCCAGCAGCCCCGAGGGAAACACCATATATTTT. As protein: CASSPEGNTIYF.

This clone was recorded once. This chain connects TRBV13 to TRBJ2-3; D unresolved. Between the trimmed V and J ends, which lost 4 bases and 4 bases, there was a span of 15 bases. Per germline, CDR1 PRHDT and CDR2 FYEKMQ (reference sequence). This CDR3 is built from 15 residues. The CDR3 bases are TGTGCCAGCAGCTCTCAGGTGCGCCGCGCAGATACGCAGTATTTT. Its translation: CASSSQVRRADTQYF.

This chain connects TRBV6-1 to TRBJ1-1; 9 nucleotides line up with TRBD1. The CDR3 contains 13 residues. The germline CDR1 and CDR2 sequences are MNHNS and SASEGT. The trim removed 0 bases at V and 10 bases at J, leaving 3 bases unmatched. CDR3 DNA sequence: TGTGCCAGCAGTGAAGCGGGGACAGGGAGAGCTTTCTTT. The encoded protein is CASSEAGTGRAFF.

The V gene is TRBV18, the J gene TRBJ2-7, with TRBD1 as a possible D gene (5 bases). V gave up 6 bases and J gave up 5 bases, with 14 bases separating them. The CDR3 has 13 residues. Germline V gene lookup returns CDR1 KGHSH and CDR2 LQKENI. The CDR3 region is CASSPRVLDEQYF. For the CDR3, the DNA is TGTGCCAGCTCCCCCAGGGTCTTGGACGAGCAGTACTTC. The complete variable domain, with remaining parts taken from reference TRBV18 and TRBJ2-7, reads NAGVMQNPRHLVRRRGQEARLRCSPMKGHSHVYWYRQLPEEGLKFMVYLQKENIIDESGMPKERFSAEFPKEGPSILRIQQVVRGDSAAYFCASSPRVLDEQYFGPGTRLTVT.

V gene TRBV28 combines with J gene TRBJ1-1, with D possibly matching TRBD1 (5 bases). Germline CDR1 and CDR2: MDHEN and SYDVKM. Trimming left V 7 bases short and J 1 base short, with 16 bases between. CDR3 length: 15 residues. The CDR3 region has the DNA TGTGCCAGCAACGTCGACAGACTGCGGAACACTGAAGCTTTCTTT. Translation gives CASNVDRLRNTEAFF.

V and J are TRBV6-6 and TRBJ2-3; no clear D gene. V lost 5 bases, J lost 6 bases, and 9 bases lay in between. The CDR3 runs to 12 residues. CDR1 is MNHNY and CDR2 is SVGAGI in the germline V gene (reference sequence). DNA for the CDR3: TGTGCCAGCAGTCCGTCTTCGGATACGCAGTATTTT. Translation gives CASSPSSDTQYF.

This clone has just a few counts. The V gene is TRBV19, the J gene TRBJ1-5; D gene unclear. Trimming stripped 5 bases from V and 5 bases from J, with 10 bases between. The CDR3 spans 13 residues. CDR1 is LNHDA and CDR2 is SQIVND in the germline V gene (reference sequence). CDR3 nucleotide sequence: TGTGCCAGTAGTGACGGGTGGCATCAGCCCCAGCATTTT. Residues: CASSDGWHQPQHF.

This chain connects TRBV7-2 to TRBJ1-4, with D hard to call. The CDR3 has 14 residues. The V end was cut by 1 base, the J end by 4 bases, with 7 bases between. Germline values: CDR1 SGHTA, CDR2 FQGNSA. The chain's CDR3 is CASSLVAYNEKLFF. The CDR3 DNA sequence: TGTGCCAGCAGCTTAGTAGCGTATAATGAAAAACTGTTTTTT. Filled out from reference TRBV7-2 and TRBJ1-4, the complete variable domain reads GAGVSQSPSNKVTEKGKDVELRCDPISGHTALYWYRQSLGQGLEFLIYFQGNSAPDKSGLPSDRFSAERTGGSVSTLTIQRTQQEDSAVYLCASSLVAYNEKLFFGSGTQLSVL.

CDR3 residues: CASSLVPVTMNTEAFF. The CDR3 region has the DNA TGTGCCAGCAGCTTGGTTCCTGTGACAATGAACACTGAAGCTTTCTTT. This chain joins TRBV5-5 and TRBJ1-1; D gene unclear. The V and J ends lost 0 bases and 0 bases respectively, with 12 bases between them. Germline loops: CDR1 SGHKS, CDR2 YYEKEE (reference sequence). The CDR3 has 16 residues.

This rearrangement joins TRBV7-2 to TRBJ2-2; 8 bases are shared with TRBD2. From germline, CDR1 is SGHTA and CDR2 FQGNSA. The J segment lost 8 bases and the V segment lost 1 base, leaving 6 bases of the junction unmatched. The CDR3 is 15 residues long. The CDR3 spells CASSLVVSGAGELFF. The CDR3 bases are TGTGCCAGCAGCTTAGTCGTTAGCGGGGCTGGGGAGCTGTTTTTT. The full variable domain, its missing parts supplied by reference TRBV7-2 and TRBJ2-2, is GAGVSQSPSNKVTEKGKDVELRCDPISGHTALYWYRQSLGQGLEFLIYFQGNSAPDKSGLPSDRFSAERTGGSVSTLTIQRTQQEDSAVYLCASSLVVSGAGELFFGEGSRLTVL.

The chain couples TRBV5-1 to TRBJ1-6, with D perhaps matching TRBD1 (6 bases). Per germline, CDR1 SGHRS and CDR2 YFSETQ. The ends were cut back, 4 bases at V and 7 bases at J, with 21 bases in the middle. CDR3 length equals 17 residues. The CDR3 protein is CASSPHEGGGPNSPLHF. The DNA of the CDR3 is TGCGCCAGCAGCCCCCATGAGGGGGGGGGACCCAATTCACCCCTCCACTTT.

At least ten counts were recorded for this clone. This chain joins TRBV11-2 and TRBJ1-1, with D unclear. V lost 1 base and J 7 bases, leaving 7 bases between the germline ends. This CDR3 is built from 12 residues. Germline CDR1 reads SGHAT; CDR2 reads FQNNGV. The CDR3 reads CASSLGGNEAFF. For the CDR3, the DNA is TGTGCCAGCAGCTTAGGAGGGAATGAAGCTTTCTTT.

The rearrangement links TRBV19 to TRBJ2-2; 9 bases align to TRBD2. The CDR3 is made up of 16 amino acids. The V segment lost 4 bases and the J segment 3 bases; nucleotides outside the gene matches: 6. CDR1 LNHDA and CDR2 SQIVND come from the germline V gene (reference sequence). In DNA form, the CDR3 reads TGTGCCAGTAGTAGAGATCTAGCGGGGTACACCGGGGAGCTGTTTTTT. Amino acids: CASSRDLAGYTGELFF.

The gene calls are TRBV4-3 and TRBJ1-1, with D tentatively TRBD1 (6 bases). Trimming removed 0 bases from V and 7 bases from J, with 12 bases in between. The germline gives CDR1 LGHNA, CDR2 YSLEER. CDR3 length: 14 amino acids. CDR3 nucleotide sequence: TGCGCCAGCAGCCAAGATTGGACAGATAATGAAGCTTTCTTT. This encodes CASSQDWTDNEAFF.

V and J are TRBV7-9 and TRBJ1-2; D is unclear. Per germline, CDR1 SEHNR and CDR2 FQNEAQ (reference sequence). V was shortened by 5 bases and J by 4 bases, with 11 bases between the two germline ends. The CDR3 length is 13 residues. The CDR3 sequence is CASSDGRGYGYTF. CDR3 coding DNA: TGTGCCAGCAGCGACGGACGGGGCTATGGCTACACCTTC.

The chain employs TRBV11-1 and TRBJ1-1; D is unresolved. V lost 6 bases and J 2 bases, leaving 4 bases between the germline ends. The CDR3 covers 11 residues. CDR1 and CDR2 from the germline V gene are SGHAT and FQDESV (reference sequence). The CDR3 region has the DNA TGTGCCAGCAGACTTAACACTGAAGCTTTCTTT. It codes for CASRLNTEAFF.

The chain carries TRBV21-1 and TRBJ1-5. TRBV21-1 is tagged as a pseudogene. This CDR3 has 14 residues. Here the CDR3 reads CASSKDMRNQPQHF. Written as DNA, the CDR3 is TGTGCCAGCAGCAAAGATATGAGGAATCAGCCCCAGCATTTT.

The chain couples TRBV12-3 or TRBV12-4 to TRBJ1-4; unclear D gene. V gave up 3 bases and J gave up 8 bases, with 4 bases separating them. The CDR3 sequence is 11 residues long. CDR3 DNA: TGTGCCAGCAGTTTCGGGGAAAAACTGTTTTTT. It yields the protein CASSFGEKLFF.

V is TRBV19 and J is TRBJ1-5; no clear D. Trimming left V 0 bases short and J 7 bases short, with 7 bases between. The CDR3 loop spans 13 amino acids. The germline V gene encodes CDR1 LNHDA and CDR2 SQIVND (reference sequence). In DNA, the CDR3 is TGTGCCAGTAGTATAGACTACTACCAGCCCCAGCATTTT. It is translated as CASSIDYYQPQHF.

This clone was seen a few times. This chain joins TRBV6-1 and TRBJ1-1; 7 positions agree with TRBD1. Looked up from germline, CDR1 is MNHNS and CDR2 is SASEGT. With V trimmed by 3 bases and J by 0 bases, 4 bases remained unmatched. The CDR3 has 15 residues. The CDR3 sequence is CASSDGTAMNTEAFF. CDR3 bases: TGTGCCAGCAGTGACGGGACAGCCATGAACACTGAAGCTTTCTTT.

V gene TRBV5-8 combines with J gene TRBJ2-2; 7 nucleotides agree with TRBD1. Germline lookup yields CDR1 SGHTS and CDR2 YDEGEE. J lost 2 bases, V lost 3 bases, and 4 bases had no gene match. The CDR3 totals 15 residues. The chain's CDR3 is CASSSYRGNTGELFF. The CDR3 DNA reads TGTGCCAGCAGCTCGTACAGGGGAAACACCGGGGAGCTGTTTTTT.